These T cell receptor beta chains were read from a single sample in a study of human T cells and chemical hapten exposure. TCRdb itself ran the RACE reads through MiXCR, one entry per CDR3 protein. The sample holds 70,000 or so distinct CDR3 sequences, 11% seen once. The sample was whole blood, taken in connection with sensitization to the hapten diphenylcyclopropenone (DPC). These receptors all stem from a woman aged 50 to 60 with alopecia areata. Some clones in this sample may be carry-over from other donors' samples. CDR3s include the opening cysteine and the closing phenylalanine or tryptophan. A D gene is named only where the DNA matches it firmly. Only part of the rows carry a size: once, few, many, or a class if the clone is expanded.

>many|TRBD1|TRBJ1-4|TRBV7-8
CASSFTGTATNEKLFF
TGTGCCAGCAGTTTTACCGGGACAGCAACTAATGAAAAACTGTTTTTT
>-|-|TRBJ1-3|TRBV7-9
CASSPFGGLRTSGNTIYF
TGTGCCAGCAGCCCATTCGGTGGGTTACGTACCTCTGGAAACACCATATATTTT
>many|-|TRBJ2-6|TRBV7-2
CASSLQGTGANVLTF
TGTGCCAGCAGCTTACAGGGGACTGGGGCCAACGTCCTGACTTTC
>many|-|TRBJ1-2|TRBV2
CASSAEQANYGYTF
TGTGCCAGCAGTGCGGAACAGGCCAACTATGGCTACACCTTC
>few|-|TRBJ1-6|TRBV5-1
CASSFESSPLHF
TGCGCCAGCAGCTTTGAGAGTTCACCCCTCCACTTT
>many|-|TRBJ1-1|TRBV18
CASSPSKVSGTEAFF
TGTGCCAGCTCACCATCTAAGGTCAGCGGCACTGAAGCTTTCTTT
>once|-|TRBJ1-1|TRBV20-1
CSATPNRPNTEAFF
TGCAGTGCTACCCCCAACAGACCGAACACTGAAGCTTTCTTT
>few|TRBD2|TRBJ2-2|TRBV20-1
CSTSRLAGNGELFF
TGCAGTACCTCTCGACTAGCGGGAAACGGGGAGCTGTTTTTT
>few|-|TRBJ2-7|TRBV6-5
CASSYSTADEQYF
TGTGCCAGCAGTTACTCGACGGCAGACGAGCAGTACTTC
>-|TRBD1|TRBJ1-1|TRBV11-2
CASSLVQGVVTEAFF
TGTGCCAGCAGCTTAGTACAGGGGGTGGTAACTGAAGCTTTCTTT
>many|TRBD1|TRBJ1-3|TRBV4-1
CASSQTMTGTDRNTIYF
TGCGCCAGCAGCCAAACAATGACCGGGACAGATCGAAACACCATATATTTT
>few|-|TRBJ1-2|TRBV6-6
CASSSLQYHYGYTF
TGTGCCAGCAGTTCCCTACAGTACCACTATGGCTACACCTTC
>-|-|TRBJ1-5|TRBV7-2
CASSLVGSSNQPQHF
TGTGCCAGCAGCTTAGTAGGGAGTAGCAATCAGCCCCAGCATTTT
>-|TRBD2|TRBJ2-1|TRBV6-2/TRBV6-3
CASSYVRESGQFF
TGTGCCAGCAGTTATGTGCGGGAGTCTGGGCAGTTCTTC
>many|TRBD2|TRBJ2-7|TRBV12-3/TRBV12-4
CASSFVRLADSHSYEQYF
TGTGCCAGCAGTTTTGTCCGACTAGCGGATTCGCATTCCTACGAGCAGTACTTC
>many|TRBD1|TRBJ1-1|TRBV20-1
CSAMKTGGGTEAFF
TGCAGTGCTATGAAAACAGGGGGGGGCACTGAAGCTTTCTTT
>few|-|TRBJ2-7|TRBV18
CASSPQVAYEQYF
TGTGCCAGCTCACCTCAGGTGGCCTACGAGCAGTACTTC
>-|-|TRBJ1-1|TRBV12-2
CASRSRAHYSTEAFF
TGTGCAAGTCGCTCACGGGCGCACTATAGCACTGAAGCTTTCTTT
>many|-|TRBJ2-1|TRBV25-1
CASSEYGGNEQFF
TGTGCCAGCAGTGAATATGGGGGAAATGAGCAGTTCTTC
>few|-|TRBJ2-7|TRBV28
CASRLAPYEQYF
TGTGCCAGCAGACTGGCCCCTTACGAGCAGTACTTC
>many|-|TRBJ2-1|TRBV11-2
CASSFGLSHPYNEQFF
TGTGCCAGCAGCTTCGGACTCTCACACCCCTACAATGAGCAGTTCTTC
>many|-|TRBJ1-4|TRBV18
CASSPLEVRGNEKLFF
TGTGCCAGCTCACCGTTAGAAGTCAGGGGCAATGAAAAACTGTTTTTT
>-|TRBD1|TRBJ1-2|TRBV28
CASSLEQGNYGYTF
TGTGCCAGCAGTTTAGAACAGGGGAACTATGGCTACACCTTC
>few|TRBD1|TRBJ1-3|TRBV5-1
CASSLNRGSNSGNTIYF
TGCGCCAGCAGCTTAAACAGGGGGTCCAACTCTGGAAACACCATATATTTT
>many|-|TRBJ1-2|TRBV28
CASSIDSYYGYTF
TGTGCCAGCAGTATAGACAGCTACTATGGCTACACCTTC
>few|TRBD1|TRBJ1-2|TRBV2
CASSERGQGGYTF
TGTGCCAGCAGTGAAAGGGGGCAGGGAGGCTACACCTTC
>few|-|TRBJ2-1|TRBV12-3/TRBV12-4
CASSLQGAQREQFF
TGTGCCAGCAGTTTACAGGGAGCGCAAAGGGAGCAGTTCTTC
>few|TRBD1|TRBJ1-2|TRBV20-1
CSARVDRANYGYTF
TGCAGTGCTAGAGTGGACAGGGCTAACTATGGCTACACCTTC
>few|-|TRBJ1-6|TRBV14
CASSQRLGPNSPLHF
TGTGCCAGCAGCCAAAGGCTCGGCCCTAATTCACCCCTCCACTTT
>-|TRBD2|TRBJ2-7|TRBV4-1
CASSQDSGNPYEQYF
TGCGCCAGCAGCCAAGATAGCGGGAACCCCTACGAGCAGTACTTC
>many|-|TRBJ1-1|TRBV18
CASSPPGDTEAFF
TGTGCCAGCTCACCCCCAGGGGACACTGAAGCTTTCTTT
>-|TRBD2|TRBJ2-3|TRBV7-6
CASSRNLAGASTDTQYF
TGTGCCAGCAGCCGGAACCTAGCGGGAGCTAGCACAGATACGCAGTATTTT
>many|-|TRBJ2-5|TRBV18
CASSPRQAQETQYF
TGTGCCAGCTCACCGAGACAGGCCCAAGAGACCCAGTACTTC
>many|TRBD1|TRBJ1-5|TRBV24-1
CATSDSGQNNQPQHF
TGTGCCACCAGTGATTCGGGACAGAATAATCAGCCCCAGCATTTT
>-|-|TRBJ2-4|TRBV12-3/TRBV12-4
CASSLGDAKNIQYF
TGTGCCAGCAGTTTAGGGGATGCCAAAAACATTCAGTACTTC
>few|-|TRBJ1-1|TRBV18
CASSSYREPTEAFF
TGTGCCAGCTCATCGTACAGGGAACCAACTGAAGCTTTCTTT
>-|-|TRBJ2-2|TRBV5-5
CASSLAGVITGELFF
TGTGCCAGCAGCTTGGCGGGAGTAATCACCGGGGAGCTGTTTTTT
>few|TRBD1|TRBJ1-1|TRBV6-2/TRBV6-3
CASSYQQGVGTEAFF
TGTGCCAGCAGTTATCAACAGGGGGTGGGAACTGAAGCTTTCTTT
>-|TRBD1|TRBJ2-1|TRBV2
CASRVTGWDEQFF
TGTGCCAGCAGGGTGACAGGGTGGGATGAGCAGTTCTTC
>many|-|TRBJ1-5|TRBV3-1
CASSQAPVNQPQHF
TGTGCCAGCAGCCAAGCCCCAGTGAATCAGCCCCAGCATTTT
>few|TRBD1|TRBJ1-3|TRBV28
CASSSSPGGSGNTIYF
TGTGCCAGCAGCTCTTCCCCAGGGGGCTCTGGAAACACCATATATTTT
>few|TRBD2|TRBJ2-1|TRBV5-6
CASSLERGGDYNEQFF
TGTGCCAGCAGCTTGGAACGGGGGGGCGACTACAATGAGCAGTTCTTC
>many|-|TRBJ2-3|TRBV7-9
CASIVRDTGDTQYF
TGTGCCAGCATAGTCAGGGATACAGGGGATACGCAGTATTTT
>many|-|TRBJ1-3|TRBV6-6
CASTHTPGNTIYF
TGTGCCAGCACCCATACTCCTGGAAACACCATATATTTT